This T cell receptor (beta chain) was sequenced in a study of blood T cell repertoires in COVID-19. At the level of the study: In each case, the material was cDNA or gDNA derived from T cells, B-cell-depleted T cells, or PBMCs.

In the authors' workflow: Cell counts per sample came from amplifying reference gene primers. The data were produced by immunoSEQ multiplex PCR, yet TCRdb's version contains in-frame clones alone and is incomplete. V and J calls and clone size are as listed in that table; D and trimming were resolved from the DNA. The sample yields 200,000 to 300,000 clones, around 84% seen once. The TCR comes from a man aged 40-49 years who had recovered from COVID-19. The sequenced sample was peripheral blood.

The CDR3 reads CATASSATNEKLFF. The CDR3 DNA reads TGTGCCACCGCCTCGTCAGCAACTAATGAAAAACTGTTTTTT. The chain couples TRBV10-3 to TRBJ1-4; unclear D gene. The CDR3 runs to 14 residues. V shed 10 bases and J shed 0 bases, with 12 bases lying between them. The germline V gene encodes CDR1 ENHRY and CDR2 SYGVKD.